This entry concerns a single T cell receptor beta chain. What it recognizes is unknown. The data derive from a study of shared clonotypes between healthy human individuals. Turning to the study itself: Participating donors consisted of two women and a few men aged 18 to 49. Study-wide results and caveats: With a handful of donors compared, 5% to 5.5% of naive CD4 clonotypes were shared.

Method: immunoSEQ multiplex PCR; TCRdb's copy keeps in-frame clones and lacks some. The sample has under 1,900,000 clones, about 98.5% seen once. In germline, CDR1 is SGHVS, CDR2 FQNEAQ. The CDR3 covers 16 residues. J gave up 4 bases and V 4 bases, and 10 bases lay outside the gene matches. All participating donors were Caucasian adults from Nashville, Tennessee. The sequence was obtained from a man under 40 in good health. The specimen was naive CD4+ T cells sorted from blood. Indicated subset: CD45RA+ positively selected. The rearrangement uses TRBV7-8 and TRBJ2-1; 7 positions agree with TRBD1. CDR3 sequence (DNA): TGTGCCAGCAGCTCCTACAGGGGTGGGGTTTACAATGAGCAGTTCTTC. Its translation: CASSSYRGGVYNEQFF.